Each of the 28 T cell receptor beta chains below was sequenced from the same sample in a study of blood T cell repertoires in COVID-19. TCRdb's copy holds only in-frame clones and misses some; the assay was immunoSEQ multiplex PCR. This table holds around 94,000 clones, about 88% found once. Sequencing was done on a sample of peripheral blood. These receptors were taken from a man at least 80 years old with acute or convalescent COVID-19.

The rearrangement links TRBV28 to TRBJ2-7, with 7 bases lining up with TRBD2. The CDR3 is 14 amino acids. CDR1 and CDR2 (germline): MDHEN, SYDVKM. The V and J ends lost 3 bases and 6 bases, in that order; junction bases with no gene match: 8. The CDR3 loop is CASSLILGRVEQYF. CDR3 DNA sequence: TGTGCCAGCAGTTTGATATTGGGGAGGGTCGAGCAGTACTTC.

This chain links TRBV19 with TRBJ2-6; no clear D gene. The CDR3 is made up of 15 amino acids. CDR1 LNHDA and CDR2 SQIVND come from the germline V gene (reference sequence). The germline V and J ends were trimmed by 7 bases and 5 bases, with 15 bases remaining between them. CDR3 amino acids: CASTQDTVRANVLTF. In nucleotides, the CDR3 is TGTGCCAGTACCCAAGACACGGTTAGGGCCAACGTCCTGACTTTC.

The V and J genes are TRBV5-1 and TRBJ2-1, with 8 bases aligning to TRBD2. With V trimmed by 1 base and J by 6 bases, 9 bases remained unmatched. Germline V gives CDR1 SGHRS, CDR2 YFSETQ. The CDR3 length is 16 residues. The CDR3 reads CASSLRSGRVGNEQFF. DNA of the CDR3: TGCGCCAGCAGCTTGAGGAGCGGGAGAGTGGGCAATGAGCAGTTCTTC.

This chain connects TRBV5-5 to TRBJ2-7, with 10 bases fitting TRBD1. J gave up 2 bases and V 6 bases, and 8 bases lay outside the gene matches. Germline CDR1 reads SGHKS; CDR2 reads YYEKEE (reference sequence). The CDR3 covers 15 residues. The CDR3: CASTLSGTGAYEQYF. CDR3 bases: TGTGCCAGCACCCTCTCAGGGACAGGGGCCTACGAGCAGTACTTC.

The chain is built from TRBV5-1 and TRBJ2-5; tentatively, D is TRBD2 (5 bases). The germline V gene has CDR1 SGHRS and CDR2 YFSETQ. V lost 1 base and J 2 bases, leaving 9 bases between the germline ends. The CDR3 totals 14 residues. The CDR3 DNA reads as TGCGCCAGCAGCTTGATCGGGATACAAGAGACCCAGTACTTC. The encoded protein is CASSLIGIQETQYF.

This clone was seen only once. The chain links TRBV7-6 to TRBJ2-7; 10 nucleotides match TRBD2. This CDR3 region has 15 residues. CDR1 SGHVS and CDR2 FNYEAQ come from the germline V gene. J was trimmed by 4 bases and V by 2 bases; bases with no gene match: 5. CDR3 protein: CASSLMLAGVYEQYF. CDR3 sequence (DNA): TGTGCCAGCAGCTTAATGCTAGCGGGAGTGTACGAGCAGTACTTC. Full variable domain (remainder filled in from reference TRBV7-6 and TRBJ2-7): GAGVSQSPRYKVTKRGQDVALRCDPISGHVSLYWYRQALGQGPEFLTYFNYEAQQDKSGLPNDRFSAERPEGSISTLTIQRTEQRDSAMYRCASSLMLAGVYEQYFGPGTRLTVT.

This clone is a singleton in its sample. This chain connects TRBV7-2 to TRBJ2-1; 7 bases are shared with TRBD2. The germline CDR1 and CDR2 sequences are SGHTA and FQGNSA. With 5 bases clipped from V and 4 bases from J, the junction kept 8 bases outside the gene matches. CDR3 length equals 15 residues. CDR3: CASSTTSERYNEQFF. CDR3 in DNA: TGTGCCAGCAGCACAACTAGCGAGAGATACAATGAGCAGTTCTTC.

This clone appeared once. The chain joins TRBV10-1 to TRBJ2-5, with 8 nucleotides matching TRBD2. Germline values: CDR1 WNHNN, CDR2 SYGVQD (reference sequence). The CDR3 spans 16 residues. The V and J ends lost 0 bases and 5 bases, in that order; junction bases with no gene match: 8. The CDR3 coding sequence is TGCGCCAGCAGTGAGTCCATGCGGGGGGACGACGAGACCCAGTACTTC. Translation: CASSESMRGDDETQYF.

The chain links TRBV4-1 to TRBJ1-2; 7 nucleotides agree with TRBD1. V gave up 1 base and J gave up 6 bases; unmatched junction bases: 5. This CDR3 contains 14 residues. Germline CDR1 and CDR2: MGHRA and YSYEKL. As DNA, the CDR3 is TGCGCCAGCAGCCAAGTGAACAGGGGAGATGGCTACACCTTC. Protein sequence: CASSQVNRGDGYTF.

The chain recombines TRBV6-2 or TRBV6-3 with TRBJ1-5, with D tentatively TRBD1 (5 bases). Trimming took 5 bases from V and 0 from J, leaving 17 bases between them. The germline V gene has CDR1 MNHEY and CDR2 SVGEGT. This CDR3 region has 17 residues. The CDR3, as DNA: TGTGCCAGCAGTGCGGACACCTCTGGGTATAGCAATCAGCCCCAGCATTTT. Translating gives CASSADTSGYSNQPQHF.

This chain uses TRBV11-2 with TRBJ2-6, with unresolved D. CDR1 is SGHAT, CDR2 FQNNGV, per germline. The CDR3 has 16 amino acids. Trimming removed 0 bases from V and 0 bases from J, with 6 bases in between. CDR3 amino acids: CASSLDSVSGANVLTF. The CDR3, as DNA: TGTGCCAGCAGCTTAGATAGTGTCTCTGGGGCCAACGTCCTGACTTTC.

This chain joins TRBV11-2 and TRBJ1-3, with D unresolved. This CDR3 is built from 14 residues. V was shortened by 2 bases and J by 0 bases, with 5 bases between the two germline ends. Germline V gene data show CDR1 as SGHAT and CDR2 as FQNNGV. As DNA, the CDR3 is TGTGCCAGCAGCTTATCTGTCTCTGGAAACACCATATATTTT. Translating it yields CASSLSVSGNTIYF.

The V call is TRBV18, the J call TRBJ2-7, with 9 bases matching TRBD2. The germline V gene has CDR1 KGHSH and CDR2 LQKENI. Losses at the gene ends were 2 bases for V and 2 bases for J; bases not matched to a gene: 4. The CDR3 has 15 residues. The chain's CDR3 is CASSPWLAGTYEQYF. The CDR3 region has the DNA TGTGCCAGCTCACCATGGCTAGCGGGAACCTACGAGCAGTACTTC.

The V gene is TRBV5-4, the J gene TRBJ2-7; D is possibly TRBD1 (6 bases). The CDR3 has 13 amino acids. The germline V and J ends were trimmed by 2 bases and 9 bases, with 15 bases remaining between them. Germline CDR1 SGHNT, CDR2 YYREEE (reference sequence). The CDR3 DNA reads as TGTGCCAGCAGCTTACAGGGCCCTGGCGCGCAGTACTTC. It codes for CASSLQGPGAQYF.

This sequence joins TRBV7-6 and TRBJ2-7, with 7 nucleotides matching TRBD1. The ends lost 1 base at V and 7 bases at J; junction bases unmatched: 7. The length of the CDR3 is 14 residues. Germline values: CDR1 SGHVS, CDR2 FNYEAQ. The CDR3 coding sequence is TGTGCCAGCAGCTTAGGGACAGGCCCGTCGGAGCAGTACTTC. Amino acids: CASSLGTGPSEQYF.

CDR3 region: CASSLGRREDIYF. The DNA for the CDR3 is TGTGCCAGCAGTTTAGGTAGGAGGGAAGACATATATTTT. V gene TRBV28 combines with J gene TRBJ1-3; no clear D. Germline CDR1 is MDHEN and CDR2 is SYDVKM. This CDR3 comprises 13 residues. V was shortened by 2 bases and J by 12 bases, with 14 bases between the two germline ends.

V usage is TRBV6-2 or TRBV6-3 and J usage is TRBJ2-7; 11 bases fit TRBD2. There are 15 residues in the CDR3. In germline, CDR1 is MNHEY, CDR2 SVGEGT. With 4 bases clipped from V and 4 bases from J, the junction kept 6 bases outside the gene matches. Here the CDR3 reads CASSSLLAGEYEQYF. The CDR3 bases are TGTGCCAGCAGTTCCCTACTAGCGGGAGAATACGAGCAGTACTTC.

This sequence joins TRBV6-6 and TRBJ2-2; maybe TRBD1 (6 bases). Germline values: CDR1 MNHNY, CDR2 SVGAGI (reference sequence). Trimming removed 2 bases at V and 6 bases at J, with 10 bases between. This CDR3 is 14 amino acids long. The CDR3 coding sequence is TGTGCCAGCAGTTACGAGGGACATTCCGGGGAGCTGTTTTTT. It yields the protein CASSYEGHSGELFF.

CDR3 nucleotide sequence: TGTGCCAGTAGTATGGCCTCCGTCTTCTACAATGAGCAGTTCTTC. Translated, it gives CASSMASVFYNEQFF. The chain carries TRBV19 and TRBJ2-1; D gene unclear. Germline values: CDR1 LNHDA, CDR2 SQIVND (reference sequence). The length of the CDR3 is 15 residues. Trimming removed 3 bases from V and 3 bases from J, with 12 bases in between.

V and J are TRBV12-3 or TRBV12-4 and TRBJ2-1; perhaps TRBD2 as D (6 bases). CDR3 length equals 11 residues. The ends were cut back, 6 bases at V and 6 bases at J, with 6 bases in the middle. CDR3: CASRGGNEQFF. The CDR3 nucleotides read TGTGCCAGCAGGGGAGGCAATGAGCAGTTCTTC.

The CDR3 coding sequence is TGTGCCAGCTCACCAGAGGGCCGTAGCACAGATACGCAGTATTTT. Encoded protein: CASSPEGRSTDTQYF. This rearrangement joins TRBV18 to TRBJ2-3; perhaps TRBD2 as D (5 bases). Looked up from germline, CDR1 is KGHSH and CDR2 is LQKENI. CDR3 length: 15 amino acids. Trimming pared 2 bases from V and 0 bases from J, leaving 9 bases between.

The chain is built from TRBV15 and TRBJ2-5, with 10 bases fitting TRBD1. The CDR3 runs 16 residues. Germline V gene lookup returns CDR1 LNHNV and CDR2 YYDKDF (reference sequence). V trimming: 1 base; J trimming: 4 bases; junction bases outside the gene matches: 6. CDR3 DNA sequence: TGTGCCACCAGCAGAGGCGCAGGACAGGGGGTAGAGACCCAGTACTTC. Its translation: CATSRGAGQGVETQYF.

This chain connects TRBV3-1 (or the pseudogene TRBV3-2) to TRBJ2-1; D remains unclear. The CDR3 spans 14 residues. The V end lost 4 bases, the J end lost 10 bases, and 17 bases lay between the germline ends. Germline CDR1 LGHDT, CDR2 YNNKEL (reference sequence). CDR3 amino acids: CASSLTIRPAEQFF. CDR3 sequence (DNA): TGTGCCAGCAGCCTAACTATTCGCCCGGCCGAGCAGTTCTTC.

The chain combines TRBV19 with TRBJ2-3; D perhaps matches TRBD2 (7 bases). This CDR3 contains 14 residues. Germline-derived CDR1 and CDR2 are LNHDA and SQIVND (reference sequence). V dropped 8 bases and J dropped 3 bases, with 15 bases sitting between them. CDR3 amino acids: CASGRGGSTDTQYF. Written as DNA, the CDR3 is TGTGCCAGTGGCAGGGGCGGGAGTACAGATACGCAGTATTTT.

The J gene is TRBJ2-3, the V gene TRBV5-1; D may be TRBD2 (5 bases). V was cut by 3 bases and J by 4 bases, with 12 bases left in between. CDR3 size: 14 residues. Looked up from germline, CDR1 is SGHRS and CDR2 is YFSETQ. This chain's CDR3 is CASSSGYRSDTQYF. Here the CDR3 DNA reads TGCGCCAGCAGCTCGGGGTACAGATCAGATACGCAGTATTTT.

The V gene is TRBV19, the J gene TRBJ1-1; D is uncertain. V lost 5 bases, J lost 0 bases, and 7 bases lay in between. The CDR3 runs 13 residues. Per germline, CDR1 LNHDA and CDR2 SQIVND (reference sequence). The CDR3 spells CASSLGLNTEAFF. CDR3 DNA: TGTGCCAGTAGTTTAGGGCTGAACACTGAAGCTTTCTTT.

The chain links TRBV12-5 to TRBJ2-4; D possibly corresponds to TRBD1 (6 bases). The CDR3 sequence is 13 residues long. Germline loops: CDR1 LGHNT, CDR2 FRNRAP. Trimming left V 6 bases short and J 6 bases short, with 12 bases between. CDR3 loop: CASGTQGSNIQYF. The CDR3 DNA reads as TGTGCTAGTGGCACACAGGGATCAAACATTCAGTACTTC.

The chain carries TRBV3-1 (or the pseudogene TRBV3-2) and TRBJ1-1, with TRBD1 matching 7 bases. V shed 2 bases, J shed 1 base, and the junction held 1 base outside the gene matches. The CDR3 spans 14 residues. In germline, CDR1 is LGHDT, CDR2 YNNKEL (reference sequence). CDR3 in amino acids: CASSQTGENTEAFF. The CDR3 DNA is TGTGCCAGCAGCCAAACAGGGGAGAACACTGAAGCTTTCTTT.